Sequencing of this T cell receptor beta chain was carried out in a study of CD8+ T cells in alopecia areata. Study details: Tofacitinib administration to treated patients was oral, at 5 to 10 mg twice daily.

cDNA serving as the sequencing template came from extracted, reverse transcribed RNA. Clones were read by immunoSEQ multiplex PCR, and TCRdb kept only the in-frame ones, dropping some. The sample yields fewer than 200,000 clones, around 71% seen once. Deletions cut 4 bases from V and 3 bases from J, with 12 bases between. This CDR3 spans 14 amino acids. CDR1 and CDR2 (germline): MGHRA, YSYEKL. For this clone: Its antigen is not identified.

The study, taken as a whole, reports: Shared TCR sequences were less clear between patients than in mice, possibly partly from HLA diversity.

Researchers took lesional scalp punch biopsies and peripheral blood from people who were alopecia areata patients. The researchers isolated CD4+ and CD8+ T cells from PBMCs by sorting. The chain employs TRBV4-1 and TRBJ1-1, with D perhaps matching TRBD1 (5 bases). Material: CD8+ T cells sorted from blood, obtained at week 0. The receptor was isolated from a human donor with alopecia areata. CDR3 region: CASSPPLTDTEAFF. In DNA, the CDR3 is TGCGCCAGCAGCCCACCATTGACAGACACTGAAGCTTTCTTT.